This T cell receptor (beta chain) stems from a study of a mutant IDH1 vaccine in newly diagnosed glioma. Across the study: The initiation of vaccination occurred 4-6 weeks after radiotherapy alone, or with temozolomide cycles. Earlier therapy was either radiotherapy, temozolomide, or both, and most got both.

The method was immunoSEQ multiplex PCR; TCRdb's version includes in-frame clones alone and lacks a portion of them. The sample yields approximately 30,000 clones, roughly 90% seen once. As for time point: week 47, end of study. Vaccination comprised doses that each held 300 ug of mutant IDH1 20-mer peptide, plus topical imiquimod. Eight vaccine injections were given to patients in weeks 1, 3, 5, 7, 11, 15, 19 and 23. A remark on this clone: Its antigen is unidentified.

Trimming cost V 0 bases and J 9 bases, with 12 bases left between them. This CDR3 comprises 13 residues. Germline CDR1 and CDR2: MGHRA and YSYEKL. The sample in question was PBMCs, obtained from a glioma patient whose treatment included an IDH1 peptide vaccine. V gene TRBV4-1 combines with J gene TRBJ2-7; perhaps TRBD2 as D (5 bases). This receptor was taken from a woman aged 40 to 50 with glioma. Here the CDR3 DNA reads TGCGCCAGCAGCCAAGACTACGGTGAGGGGCAGTACTTC. Its protein product is CASSQDYGEGQYF.